The table lists the clone carrying this T cell receptor beta chain with a count of one. Deletions cut 6 bases from V and 1 base from J, with 9 bases between. Germline V gives CDR1 SQVTM, CDR2 ANQGSEA. The CDR3 has 13 residues. This entry is derived from a study of CD8 T cells in Susac syndrome. Reverse transcription used roughly 0.5 to 1 ug RNA and random hexamers. The amplification used immunoSEQ multiplex PCR on TCR beta CDR3; it spanned 54 Vbeta and 13 Jbeta. TCRdb re-analysed the immunoSEQ multiplex PCR reads in MiXCR, keeping a single row per CDR3 protein. The profile shows about 130,000 distinct CDR3 sequences, around 94% of them singletons.

What was sequenced was CD4+ T cells from PBMCs. This receptor was taken from a human donor with multiple sclerosis. This chain links TRBV29-1 with TRBJ1-4; D is unclear. The CDR3 loop is CSVGKGTNEKLFF. CDR3 bases: TGCAGCGTGGGCAAGGGAACTAATGAAAAACTGTTTTTT.